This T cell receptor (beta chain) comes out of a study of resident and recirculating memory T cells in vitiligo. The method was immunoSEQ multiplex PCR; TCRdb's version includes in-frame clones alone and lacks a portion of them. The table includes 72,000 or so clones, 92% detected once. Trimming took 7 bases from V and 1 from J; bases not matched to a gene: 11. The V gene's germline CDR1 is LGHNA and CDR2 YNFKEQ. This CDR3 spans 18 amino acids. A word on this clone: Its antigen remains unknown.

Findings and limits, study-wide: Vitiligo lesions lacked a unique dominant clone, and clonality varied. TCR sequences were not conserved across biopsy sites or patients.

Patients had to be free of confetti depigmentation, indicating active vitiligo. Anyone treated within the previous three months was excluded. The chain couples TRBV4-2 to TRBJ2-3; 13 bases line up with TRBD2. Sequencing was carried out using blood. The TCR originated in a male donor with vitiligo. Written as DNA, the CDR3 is TGTGCCAGCACCCGGACTAGCGGGAGTTTTCGGGGCACAGATACGCAGTATTTT. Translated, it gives CASTRTSGSFRGTDTQYF.